This passage covers 20 T cell receptor beta chains from one sample sequenced in a study of T cell responses to AZD1222 COVID-19 vaccine. The assay was immunoSEQ multiplex PCR, and TCRdb's table has in-frame clones only and misses some. The data hold about 180,000 clones, with around 88% observed a single time. The sample was peripheral blood, taken on day 0 of AZD1222 vaccination. The receptors originated from an adult in good health.

The rearrangement joins TRBV3-1 (or the pseudogene TRBV3-2) to TRBJ2-7; possibly TRBD2 for D (5 bases). V gave up 4 bases and J gave up 3 bases, with 16 bases separating them. The CDR3 has 15 residues. Germline CDR1 is LGHDT and CDR2 is YNNKEL (reference sequence). The CDR3 spells CASSPGDHRLYEQYF. CDR3 in DNA: TGTGCCAGCAGCCCCGGGGATCACCGCCTCTACGAGCAGTACTTC.

The chain couples TRBV7-9 to TRBJ2-7, with 7 bases lining up with TRBD2. The CDR3 length is 14 residues. The germline gives CDR1 SEHNR, CDR2 FQNEAQ (reference sequence). V lost 1 base and J lost 6; bases outside the gene matches: 6. The CDR3 DNA reads as TGTGCCAGCAGCTTAGAAGCGGGGTATGGCGAGCAGTACTTC. This sequence encodes CASSLEAGYGEQYF.

This clone occurred many times. This chain uses TRBV5-1 with TRBJ2-7; 8 positions match TRBD1. V shed 4 bases and J 2 bases; nucleotides not matched to a gene: 8. There are 15 residues in the CDR3. CDR1 and CDR2 (germline): SGHRS, YFSETQ. The chain's CDR3 is CASSLRQGPPYEQYF. The DNA of the CDR3 is TGCGCCAGCAGCCTAAGACAGGGGCCTCCCTACGAGCAGTACTTC.

CDR3 amino acids: CASSATQDSEAFF. CDR3 coding DNA: TGTGCCAGCAGCGCAACGCAGGACAGCGAAGCTTTCTTT. The chain links TRBV14 to TRBJ1-1, with a possible D match to TRBD1 (6 bases). CDR1 SGHDN and CDR2 FVKESK come from the germline V gene. The ends were cut back, 5 bases at V and 8 bases at J, with 15 bases in the middle. This CDR3 is 13 amino acids long.

The rearrangement links TRBV7-9 to TRBJ2-7; perhaps TRBD2 as D (6 bases). Germline CDR1 reads SEHNR; CDR2 reads FQNEAQ (reference sequence). CDR3 length: 15 amino acids. V lost 4 bases and J lost 0, with 13 bases in between. CDR3 DNA: TGTGCCAGCAGCTCCTGGGCCGGGAGCTCCTACGAGCAGTACTTC. Its protein product is CASSSWAGSSYEQYF.

The rearrangement links TRBV5-1 to TRBJ1-4; 7 bases match TRBD1. Germline values: CDR1 SGHRS, CDR2 YFSETQ. This CDR3 spans 15 amino acids. V lost 0 bases to trimming and J lost 8 bases; unmatched junction nucleotides: 7. The CDR3 DNA sequence: TGCGCCAGCAGCTTGGCCACAGGGGTTGGAGAAAAACTGTTTTTT. As protein: CASSLATGVGEKLFF.

The J gene is TRBJ1-5, the V gene TRBV27; 7 bases are shared with TRBD1. V was clipped by 6 bases and J by 5 bases; unmatched bases: 10. The germline V gene encodes CDR1 MNHEY and CDR2 SMNVEV (reference sequence). This CDR3 has 15 residues. As DNA, the CDR3 is TGTGCCAGCAGCCGACAGGGACAGCCCCATCAGCCCCAGCATTTT. This sequence encodes CASSRQGQPHQPQHF.

This rearrangement joins TRBV5-1 to TRBJ2-1; a weak D match, TRBD1 (6 bases). The length of the CDR3 is 16 residues. With 4 bases removed from V and 4 bases from J, the gap between germline ends came to 18 bases. Germline CDR1 reads SGHRS; CDR2 reads YFSETQ. The CDR3 DNA is TGCGCCAGCAGCCCCGACGGGACAAGGTTTTACAATGAGCAGTTCTTC. Translated, it gives CASSPDGTRFYNEQFF.

This chain's CDR3 is CASSPGQGINSPLHF. CDR3 coding DNA: TGTGCCAGCAGCCCCGGACAGGGTATTAATTCACCCCTCCACTTT. The chain employs TRBV14 and TRBJ1-6, with 8 bases lining up with TRBD1. The CDR3 runs to 15 residues. V dropped 4 bases and J dropped 6; count of bases not matched to a gene: 5. CDR1 is SGHDN and CDR2 is FVKESK in the germline V gene.

The gene calls are TRBV11-2 and TRBJ2-1, with D unresolved. Germline V lookup: CDR1 SGHAT, CDR2 FQNNGV. V lost 2 bases, J lost 0 bases, and 8 bases lay in between. The CDR3 consists of 15 residues. The CDR3 nucleotides are TGTGCCAGCAGCTTAACAACGATCTCCTACAATGAGCAGTTCTTC. Amino acid sequence: CASSLTTISYNEQFF.

The rearrangement links TRBV5-1 to TRBJ2-5, with unresolved D. Germline CDR1 and CDR2: SGHRS and YFSETQ. V dropped 4 bases and J dropped 5 bases, with 9 bases sitting between them. This CDR3 contains 12 residues. CDR3 sequence reads: CASSPGGETQYF. In nucleotides, the CDR3 is TGCGCCAGCAGCCCGGGTGGGGAGACCCAGTACTTC.

V usage is TRBV2 and J usage is TRBJ1-1; D is unresolved. Germline CDR1 is SNHLY and CDR2 is FYNNEI. The CDR3 is 10 amino acids. V lost 7 bases, J lost 7 bases, and 7 bases lay in between. CDR3 sequence: CASIRIEAFF. The CDR3 DNA reads TGTGCCAGCATCCGGATTGAAGCTTTCTTT.

Notes on this clone: Distinct nucleotide sequences in the sample also encode this CDR3. V gene TRBV12-3 or TRBV12-4 combines with J gene TRBJ2-5; D not resolved. V shed 6 bases and J shed 1 base, with 3 bases lying between them. The CDR3 spans 11 residues. The CDR3 region has the DNA TGTGCCAGCAGCCGCCAAGAGACCCAGTACTTC. The encoded protein is CASSRQETQYF.

CDR3 coding DNA: TGTGCTAGTGGTTTGGTAGTTGACAGGACAGCCAAAAACATTCAGTACTTC. It encodes CASGLVVDRTAKNIQYF. The V call is TRBV12-5, the J call TRBJ2-4, with D perhaps matching TRBD1 (6 bases). The CDR3 is made up of 17 amino acids. V was clipped by 0 bases and J by 0 bases, with 12 bases between them. Germline V lookup: CDR1 LGHNT, CDR2 FRNRAP.

J is TRBJ2-3 and V is TRBV2; 7 nucleotides line up with TRBD1. V shed 7 bases, J shed 4 bases, and the junction held 5 bases outside the gene matches. Germline CDR1 and CDR2: SNHLY and FYNNEI. The CDR3 runs 13 residues. CDR3 nucleotide sequence: TGTGCCAGCAATCGACAGGGCTCAGATACGCAGTATTTT. The encoded protein is CASNRQGSDTQYF.

The chain is built from TRBV4-1 and TRBJ1-1; D gene unclear. Trimming removed 0 bases at V and 3 bases at J, with 5 bases between. Per the germline V gene, CDR1 is MGHRA and CDR2 is YSYEKL. This CDR3 is built from 13 residues. This CDR3 is CASSQELHTEAFF. CDR3 coding DNA: TGCGCCAGCAGCCAAGAGCTACACACTGAAGCTTTCTTT.

V usage is TRBV5-1 and J usage is TRBJ1-2; 7 bases fit TRBD1. The CDR3 sequence is 16 residues long. Per the germline V gene, CDR1 is SGHRS and CDR2 is YFSETQ. With V trimmed by 0 bases and J by 2 bases, 7 bases remained unmatched. The CDR3 is CASSLDHRGFNYGYTF. The CDR3 DNA reads as TGCGCCAGCAGCTTGGACCACAGGGGCTTCAACTATGGCTACACCTTC.

This clone showed up just a few times. V and J are TRBV11-2 and TRBJ1-6, with D perhaps TRBD1 (5 bases). In germline, CDR1 is SGHAT, CDR2 FQNNGV. CDR3 length: 17 residues. The V end lost 1 base, the J end lost 6 bases, and 16 bases lay between the germline ends. CDR3 bases: TGTGCCAGCAGCTTAGGGGCGGCAGCAAGGGGTAATTCACCCCTCCACTTT. Amino acids: CASSLGAAARGNSPLHF.

The V and J genes are TRBV29-1 and TRBJ2-5; tentative D call: TRBD1 (5 bases). The V gene lost 0 bases and the J gene lost 9 bases, with 11 bases spanning the gap. CDR1 is SQVTM and CDR2 is ANQGSEA in the germline V gene. CDR3 length: 12 amino acids. The CDR3 is CSVEDRESAQYF. CDR3 sequence (DNA): TGCAGCGTTGAAGACAGGGAATCGGCCCAGTACTTC.

This clone showed up just once. This sequence joins TRBV30 and TRBJ1-2, with 9 bases lining up with TRBD1. With V trimmed by 5 bases and J by 4 bases, 2 bases remained unmatched. The germline gives CDR1 GTSNPN, CDR2 SVGIG (reference sequence). The CDR3 is 12 amino acids. CDR3 sequence reads: CAWGQGIYGYTF. The DNA of the CDR3 is TGTGCCTGGGGACAGGGGATCTATGGCTACACCTTC.